This T cell receptor beta chain was captured in a study of T cell responses to AZD1222 COVID-19 vaccine. Study outcomes and limitations: Nearly half of spike-specific TCRs reportedly target variant regions that are unmutated in the B.1.351 and B.1.1.7 variants. Vaccine-related CD4 TCRs covered spike, predominating at 160-218 and 743-854.

As concerns this clone: The antigen is undetermined.

Sequencing was performed with immunoSEQ multiplex PCR; in TCRdb, only in-frame clones are kept and a portion is missing. The sample has roughly 30,000 clones; about 89% are singletons. The specimen was peripheral blood, collected on day 0 of AZD1222 vaccination. This clonotype was obtained from an adult in good health.

The CDR3 loop reads CAWNPGIQTGELFF. The CDR3 DNA reads TGTGCCTGGAATCCGGGGATTCAGACCGGGGAGCTGTTTTTT. The V and J genes are TRBV30 and TRBJ2-2; TRBD2 is a possible D gene (5 bases). Per the germline V gene, CDR1 is GTSNPN and CDR2 is SVGIG (reference sequence). This CDR3 is built from 14 residues. V shed 4 bases and J shed 5 bases, with 14 bases lying between them.